The 27 T cell receptor beta chains below come from one sample, sequenced in a study of T cell changes during pregnancy in multiple sclerosis. Libraries were prepared by immunoSEQ multiplex PCR; TCRdb keeps only in-frame clonotypes and omits some of them. The repertoire holds about 42,000 clones, with approximately 81% as singletons. The specimen was CD4+ T cells from peripheral blood mononuclear cells, collected before pregnancy. The receptors originated from a female donor with multiple sclerosis, enrolled in a pregnancy study.

The V and J genes are TRBV27 and TRBJ2-2; D may be TRBD1 (6 bases). This CDR3 is built from 16 residues. The V gene lost 1 base and the J gene lost 2 bases, with 11 bases spanning the gap. Germline V gene lookup returns CDR1 MNHEY and CDR2 SMNVEV (reference sequence). The CDR3 DNA reads TGTGCCAGCAGTTTATTAGGGACATTAAACACCGGGGAGCTGTTTTTT. As protein: CASSLLGTLNTGELFF.

This clone occurred once. This chain connects TRBV5-4 to TRBJ2-3, with a weak D call TRBD1 (5 bases). V was cut by 4 bases and J by 6 bases, with 12 bases left in between. CDR1 and CDR2 (germline): SGHNT, YYREEE (reference sequence). The CDR3 spans 13 residues. In nucleotides, the CDR3 is TGTGCCAGCAGCCCGTCGTCAGGGGATACGCAGTATTTT. This codes for CASSPSSGDTQYF.

V gene TRBV6-5 combines with J gene TRBJ1-2; D is uncertain. Trimming pared 8 bases from V and 8 bases from J, leaving 15 bases between. The CDR3 consists of 12 residues. CDR1 and CDR2 from the germline V gene are MNHEY and SVGAGI. CDR3 region: CASDHQESGYTF. The CDR3 DNA reads as TGTGCCAGCGACCATCAGGAAAGCGGCTACACCTTC.

The chain employs TRBV19 and TRBJ1-1, with D perhaps matching TRBD1 (6 bases). This CDR3 spans 15 amino acids. Germline V CDR1 and CDR2: LNHDA, SQIVND (reference sequence). V gave up 7 bases and J gave up 4 bases, with 19 bases separating them. CDR3: CASTEYRGASTEAFF. CDR3 sequence (DNA): TGTGCCAGTACTGAATATCGGGGGGCCAGCACTGAAGCTTTCTTT.

This chain uses TRBV5-1 with TRBJ1-2; D possibly corresponds to TRBD1 (6 bases). The germline V gene encodes CDR1 SGHRS and CDR2 YFSETQ. The CDR3 is 14 residues long. Trimming took 2 bases from V and 1 from J, leaving 9 bases between them. The CDR3 sequence: CASSFSGDNYGYTF. The CDR3 coding sequence is TGCGCCAGCAGCTTCTCAGGGGATAACTATGGCTACACCTTC.

The chain joins TRBV6-5 to TRBJ1-6; the D is unclear. The germline gives CDR1 MNHEY, CDR2 SVGAGI. The CDR3 loop spans 12 amino acids. V lost 6 bases and J lost 7, with 7 bases in between. The CDR3 coding sequence is TGTGCCAGCAGAGAACAGAATTCACCCCTCCACTTT. Protein: CASREQNSPLHF.

The chain couples TRBV6-5 to TRBJ1-1; 8 bases match TRBD1. Per the germline V gene, CDR1 is MNHEY and CDR2 is SVGAGI. The CDR3 runs to 13 residues. Trimming cost V 5 bases and J 8 bases; bases outside gene matches: 7. This chain's CDR3 is CASSRTGQGEAFF. The CDR3 coding sequence is TGTGCCAGCAGTCGGACCGGACAGGGAGAAGCTTTCTTT.

The chain carries TRBV30 and TRBJ1-2; D may be TRBD1 (5 bases). V was cut by 0 bases and J by 2 bases, with 7 bases left in between. CDR3 length: 13 amino acids. Per the germline V gene, CDR1 is GTSNPN and CDR2 is SVGIG (reference sequence). CDR3 nucleotide sequence: TGTGCCTGGAGTGTGGGACTAAACTATGGCTACACCTTC. Translating gives CAWSVGLNYGYTF.

This sequence joins TRBV19 and TRBJ2-7; 7 nucleotides agree with TRBD2. This CDR3 has 14 residues. Germline CDR1 is LNHDA and CDR2 is SQIVND (reference sequence). V lost 3 bases to trimming and J lost 2 bases; unmatched junction nucleotides: 4. The CDR3 sequence: CASSIGEGPYEQYF. CDR3 in DNA: TGTGCCAGTAGTATTGGGGAGGGTCCCTACGAGCAGTACTTC.

This clone has more than one count but fewer than ten. The chain combines TRBV7-6 with TRBJ1-5; D might be TRBD1 (6 bases). Trimming cost V 10 bases and J 4 bases, with 11 bases left between them. CDR1 is SGHVS, CDR2 FNYEAQ, per germline. The CDR3 covers 12 residues. CDR3 DNA sequence: TGTGCCACAGGGGAGTCAAATCAGCCCCAGCATTTT. As protein: CATGESNQPQHF.

The chain employs TRBV6-5 and TRBJ1-6; D is ambiguous. This CDR3 has 12 residues. CDR1 and CDR2 (germline): MNHEY, SVGAGI. The ends were cut back, 5 bases at V and 7 bases at J, with 6 bases in the middle. CDR3 coding DNA: TGTGCCAGCAGTAAACAAAATTCACCCCTCCACTTT. Protein sequence: CASSKQNSPLHF.

V usage is TRBV4-2 and J usage is TRBJ2-1; D possibly corresponds to TRBD2 (7 bases). CDR1 LGHNA and CDR2 YNFKEQ come from the germline V gene. CDR3 length: 17 amino acids. Trimming stripped 2 bases from V and 7 bases from J, with 21 bases between. CDR3 loop: CASSQQRAGADTNEQFF. Here the CDR3 DNA reads TGTGCCAGCAGCCAACAACGTGCGGGGGCCGACACGAATGAGCAGTTCTTC.

This chain's CDR3 is CASRTTGDWYGYTF. In DNA form, the CDR3 reads TGTGCCAGTAGAACGACAGGGGATTGGTATGGCTACACCTTC. The chain has TRBV19 and TRBJ1-2, with 8 bases lining up with TRBD1. Per germline, CDR1 LNHDA and CDR2 SQIVND (reference sequence). The ends lost 6 bases at V and 5 bases at J; junction bases unmatched: 8. The length of the CDR3 is 14 residues.

The chain recombines TRBV4-1 with TRBJ2-6; 9 positions match TRBD1. Unmatched junction bases numbered 6, after V lost 2 bases and J lost 1 base. The CDR3 consists of 18 residues. Per germline, CDR1 MGHRA and CDR2 YSYEKL. DNA for the CDR3: TGCGCCAGCAGCCAACCCCGGGACAGGGATTCTGGGGCCAACGTCCTGACTTTC. It encodes CASSQPRDRDSGANVLTF.

This clone was observed a single time. This chain uses TRBV27 with TRBJ1-2; 8 bases fit TRBD1. The CDR3 runs 15 residues. Germline CDR1 and CDR2: MNHEY and SMNVEV (reference sequence). The ends lost 8 bases at V and 3 bases at J; junction bases unmatched: 11. CDR3 in DNA: TGTGCCAGCCGAATATCTCTGGGACAGGACTATGGCTACACCTTC. This codes for CASRISLGQDYGYTF.

The genes are TRBV7-2 and TRBJ2-1; 7 nucleotides agree with TRBD2. V was clipped by 5 bases and J by 9 bases; unmatched bases: 10. The CDR3 covers 14 residues. Germline V gives CDR1 SGHTA, CDR2 FQGNSA. DNA of the CDR3: TGTGCCAGCAGCACCAGACTAGCAGGCGGTGAGCAGTTCTTC. Protein: CASSTRLAGGEQFF.

The chain joins TRBV4-2 to TRBJ1-5, with D possibly being TRBD1 (5 bases). The V end lost 4 bases, the J end lost 3 bases, and 25 bases lay between the germline ends. CDR3 length: 19 residues. Germline V gene sequence: CDR1 LGHNA, CDR2 YNFKEQ. As DNA, the CDR3 is TGTGCCAGCAGCCGAAACTTAAGGCCAGGGCAGGGAAACAATCAGCCCCAGCATTTT. Translated: CASSRNLRPGQGNNQPQHF.

The chain combines TRBV11-1 with TRBJ2-7; D remains ambiguous. V was clipped by 2 bases and J by 2 bases, with 10 bases between them. This CDR3 has 14 amino acids. Germline V lookup: CDR1 SGHAT, CDR2 FQDESV (reference sequence). The CDR3 sequence: CASSLQSAAYEQYF. DNA of the CDR3: TGTGCCAGCAGCTTACAGAGCGCAGCCTACGAGCAGTACTTC.

The gene calls are TRBV7-9 and TRBJ2-7; possible D gene TRBD1, 6 bases. Trimming removed 6 bases at V and 9 bases at J, with 12 bases between. Germline-derived CDR1 and CDR2 are SEHNR and FQNEAQ (reference sequence). This CDR3 is 11 amino acids long. The CDR3 nucleotides are TGTGCCAGCAGTCTACAGGGCGGGCAGTACTTC. Translating it yields CASSLQGGQYF.

The rearrangement links TRBV25-1 to TRBJ2-7; TRBD2 is a possible D gene (5 bases). The CDR3 contains 15 residues. Between the trimmed V and J ends, which lost 5 bases and 2 bases, there was a span of 16 bases. The germline V gene has CDR1 MGHDK and CDR2 SYGVNS. This CDR3 is CASSSTRTGAYEQYF. The CDR3 DNA reads TGTGCCAGCAGTTCAACTAGGACTGGCGCCTACGAGCAGTACTTC.

V is TRBV30 and J is TRBJ2-4; D gene ambiguous. The V gene's germline CDR1 is GTSNPN and CDR2 SVGIG (reference sequence). This CDR3 region has 13 residues. Trimming removed 0 bases at V and 6 bases at J, with 9 bases between. Written as DNA, the CDR3 is TGTGCCTGGAGTGTACCGGGTGGAAACATTCAGTACTTC. It specifies CAWSVPGGNIQYF.

J is TRBJ2-7 and V is TRBV5-1, with TRBD1 matching 11 bases. Germline CDR1 SGHRS, CDR2 YFSETQ. The CDR3 contains 14 residues. Germline trimming cut 0 bases from V and 9 bases from J; bases unmatched to any gene: 5. In nucleotides, the CDR3 is TGCGCCAGCAGCTTGGAATGGGACAGGGGGGTGCAGTACTTC. The encoded protein is CASSLEWDRGVQYF.

This chain connects TRBV5-1 to TRBJ2-7; the match to TRBD1 covers 7 bases. In germline, CDR1 is SGHRS, CDR2 YFSETQ. V was clipped by 0 bases and J by 7 bases; unmatched bases: 10. The CDR3 spans 15 residues. Written as DNA, the CDR3 is TGCGCCAGCAGCTTGGCCTGGCAGGGGGAATGGGAGCAGTACTTC. Protein product: CASSLAWQGEWEQYF.

The rearrangement joins TRBV6-5 to TRBJ1-1; 7 positions match TRBD1. The V gene end was trimmed by 0 bases and the J gene end by 2 bases; junction bases not matched to a gene: 6. The CDR3 runs 16 residues. The V gene's germline CDR1 is MNHEY and CDR2 SVGAGI. In DNA form, the CDR3 reads TGTGCCAGCAGTTACTCTACCGGGACAGTCAACACTGAAGCTTTCTTT. It is translated as CASSYSTGTVNTEAFF.

The chain combines TRBV14 with TRBJ1-5; D is undetermined. Looked up from germline, CDR1 is SGHDN and CDR2 is FVKESK. The V and J ends lost 1 base and 3 bases respectively, with 4 bases between them. The CDR3 totals 13 residues. The CDR3 is CASSQAFNQPQHF. The CDR3, as DNA: TGTGCCAGCAGCCAAGCCTTCAATCAGCCCCAGCATTTT.

The V call is TRBV7-3, the J call TRBJ2-2; D not certain. Germline V gene data show CDR1 as SGHTA and CDR2 as FQGTGA. V lost 5 bases and J lost 1, with 11 bases in between. This CDR3 is 15 amino acids long. The CDR3 sequence is CASSPAVGNTGELFF. The CDR3 DNA reads as TGTGCCAGCAGCCCCGCGGTCGGGAACACCGGGGAGCTGTTTTTT.

The chain recombines TRBV19 with TRBJ2-5; D is possibly TRBD2 (6 bases). The CDR3 extends over 13 amino acids. Germline CDR1 LNHDA, CDR2 SQIVND (reference sequence). V was trimmed by 5 bases and J by 1 base, leaving 8 bases between them. The CDR3 nucleotides read TGTGCCAGTAGTGGAGGGTTCCAAGAGACCCAGTACTTC. It codes for CASSGGFQETQYF. Together with reference TRBV19 and TRBJ2-5, the CDR3 gives the full variable domain: DGGITQSPKYLFRKEGQNVTLSCEQNLNHDAMYWYRQDPGQGLRLIYYSQIVNDFQKGDIAEGYSVSREKKESFPLTVTSAQKNPTAFYLCASSGGFQETQYFGPGTRLLVL.